Here is one T cell receptor (beta chain) with its context. The antigen remains undetermined. In germline, CDR1 is SGHTA, CDR2 FQGNSA. This CDR3 contains 15 residues. This entry comes from a study of esophageal squamous cell carcinoma under preoperative chemotherapy. Study-level background: Samples included peripheral blood T cells as well as tumor-infiltrating lymphocytes. Study outcomes and limitations: After paclitaxel-nedaplatin, abundant clones were more likely to contract than amplify.

TCRdb re-analysed the PCR reads in MiXCR, keeping a single row per CDR3 protein. This repertoire shows 30,000 or so distinct CDR3 sequences, around 50% found once; its top ten account for around 23%. Time point: after preoperative PTX-NDP chemotherapy. Preoperative chemotherapy with paclitaxel-nedaplatin was given to patients before surgery. The chain has TRBV7-2 and TRBJ2-5, with 8 bases identical to TRBD2. The DNA end is a closer match to TRBJ2-7, so the J assignment may be wrong. Collection took place from a patient given preoperative chemotherapy. This sequence was found in a human donor with esophageal squamous cell carcinoma. The donor label of this sample is uncertain. The CDR3 coding sequence is TGTGCCAGCAGCTTAGTGGGACTAGGGACCTACGAGCAGTACTTC. Its translation: CASSLVGLGTYEQYF.